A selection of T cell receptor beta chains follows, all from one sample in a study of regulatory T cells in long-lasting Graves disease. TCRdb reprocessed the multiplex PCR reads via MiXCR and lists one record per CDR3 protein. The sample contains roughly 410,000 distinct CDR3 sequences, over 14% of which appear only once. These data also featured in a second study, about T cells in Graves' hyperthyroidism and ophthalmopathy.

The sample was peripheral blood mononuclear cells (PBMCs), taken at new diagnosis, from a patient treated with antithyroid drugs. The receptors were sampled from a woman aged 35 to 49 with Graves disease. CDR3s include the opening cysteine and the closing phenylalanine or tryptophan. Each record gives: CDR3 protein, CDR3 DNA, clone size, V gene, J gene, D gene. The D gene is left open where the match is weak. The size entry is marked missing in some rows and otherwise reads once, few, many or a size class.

CDR3 protein: CASSQGGGPSSYNEQFF; CDR3 DNA: TGTGCCAGCAGCCAAGGGGGCGGGCCAAGCTCCTACAATGAGCAGTTCTTC; clone size: many; V gene: TRBV14; J gene: TRBJ2-1; D gene: -
CDR3 protein: CASSYSPGSTYEQYF; CDR3 DNA: TGTGCCAGCAGTTACTCCCCTGGGAGCACCTACGAGCAGTACTTC; clone size: many; V gene: TRBV6-5; J gene: TRBJ2-7; D gene: -
CDR3 protein: CASTRGQTVSYEQYF; CDR3 DNA: TGTGCCAGCACGCGAGGACAGACCGTTTCCTACGAGCAGTACTTC; clone size: many; V gene: TRBV2; J gene: TRBJ2-7; D gene: -
CDR3 protein: CSARSSSGNYEQYF; CDR3 DNA: TGCAGTGCTAGATCGTCTAGCGGGAACTACGAGCAGTACTTC; clone size: many; V gene: TRBV20-1; J gene: TRBJ2-7; D gene: TRBD2
CDR3 protein: CASTGDRFTEAFF; CDR3 DNA: TGTGCCAGCACTGGAGACAGGTTCACTGAAGCTTTCTTT; clone size: many; V gene: TRBV2; J gene: TRBJ1-1; D gene: -
CDR3 protein: CASSWTGVLGGEQFF; CDR3 DNA: TGTGCCAGCAGCTGGACAGGGGTCCTGGGAGGTGAGCAGTTCTTC; clone size: -; V gene: TRBV7-9; J gene: TRBJ2-1; D gene: TRBD1
CDR3 protein: CASSLYAGNEQFF; CDR3 DNA: TGTGCCAGCAGTCTTTACGCGGGGAATGAGCAGTTCTTC; clone size: -; V gene: TRBV6-2/TRBV6-3; J gene: TRBJ2-1; D gene: -
CDR3 protein: CASSESRGYYEQYF; CDR3 DNA: TGTGCCAGCAGTGAATCTAGGGGTTACTACGAGCAGTACTTC; clone size: -; V gene: TRBV2; J gene: TRBJ2-7; D gene: -
CDR3 protein: CASSYTRGNSPLHF; CDR3 DNA: TGTGCCAGCAGTTATACCCGTGGCAATTCACCCCTCCACTTT; clone size: many; V gene: TRBV6-5; J gene: TRBJ1-6; D gene: -
CDR3 protein: CASSVNSPLHF; CDR3 DNA: TGTGCCAGCAGTGTAAATTCACCCCTCCACTTT; clone size: many; V gene: TRBV2; J gene: TRBJ1-6; D gene: -
CDR3 protein: CASSLRRFETQYF; CDR3 DNA: TGTGCCAGCAGCTTACGTCGTTTTGAGACCCAGTACTTC; clone size: few; V gene: TRBV13; J gene: TRBJ2-5; D gene: -
CDR3 protein: CASSSIAWDRGRETQYF; CDR3 DNA: TGTGCCAGCAGTTCTATCGCCTGGGACCGAGGGAGGGAGACCCAGTACTTC; clone size: few; V gene: TRBV28; J gene: TRBJ2-5; D gene: -
CDR3 protein: CASSLSARDRGPRTNSPLHF; CDR3 DNA: TGTGCCAGCAGCTTATCCGCCCGGGACAGGGGACCTCGGACTAATTCACCCCTCCACTTT; clone size: -; V gene: TRBV7-9; J gene: TRBJ1-6; D gene: TRBD1
CDR3 protein: CASSERRVTEAFF; CDR3 DNA: TGTGCCAGCAGCGAACGACGGGTCACTGAAGCTTTCTTT; clone size: -; V gene: TRBV6-1; J gene: TRBJ1-1; D gene: -
CDR3 protein: CASSLWGPPENTEAFF; CDR3 DNA: TGTGCCAGCAGTTTATGGGGTCCACCAGAGAACACTGAAGCTTTCTTT; clone size: -; V gene: TRBV27; J gene: TRBJ1-1; D gene: -
CDR3 protein: CASSQAGGPNEQYF; CDR3 DNA: TGTGCCAGCAGCCAAGCGGGAGGGCCTAACGAGCAGTACTTC; clone size: many; V gene: TRBV6-1; J gene: TRBJ2-7; D gene: TRBD2
CDR3 protein: CASSLSLPVTDTQYF; CDR3 DNA: TGTGCCAGCAGTTTATCTCTTCCGGTTACAGATACGCAGTATTTT; clone size: many; V gene: TRBV28; J gene: TRBJ2-3; D gene: -
CDR3 protein: CASSEWDRLEREPYTGELFF; CDR3 DNA: TGCGCCAGCAGTGAGTGGGATCGTTTGGAGCGGGAGCCATACACCGGGGAGCTGTTTTTT; clone size: many; V gene: TRBV10-2; J gene: TRBJ2-2; D gene: TRBD2
CDR3 protein: CASSLLQGAGELFF; CDR3 DNA: TGTGCCAGCAGTTTACTTCAGGGTGCCGGGGAGCTGTTTTTT; clone size: many; V gene: TRBV28; J gene: TRBJ2-2; D gene: -
CDR3 protein: CSARPADQTTGELFF; CDR3 DNA: TGCAGTGCAAGGCCGGCTGACCAGACCACCGGGGAGCTGTTTTTT; clone size: -; V gene: TRBV20-1; J gene: TRBJ2-2; D gene: -
CDR3 protein: CASSRTGYSNQPQHF; CDR3 DNA: TGTGCCAGCAGCCGGACAGGGTATAGCAATCAGCCCCAGCATTTT; clone size: many; V gene: TRBV27; J gene: TRBJ1-5; D gene: TRBD1
CDR3 protein: CASSGAGEHEQFF; CDR3 DNA: TGCGCCAGCAGCGGCGCAGGGGAGCATGAGCAGTTCTTC; clone size: many; V gene: TRBV5-1; J gene: TRBJ2-1; D gene: -
CDR3 protein: CASSNTGGPYEQYF; CDR3 DNA: TGTGCCAGCAGTAATACAGGGGGTCCCTACGAGCAGTACTTC; clone size: many; V gene: TRBV27; J gene: TRBJ2-7; D gene: TRBD1
CDR3 protein: CASSLSGGTETQYF; CDR3 DNA: TGTGCCAGCAGTTTATCTGGCGGGACAGAGACCCAGTACTTC; clone size: many; V gene: TRBV27; J gene: TRBJ2-5; D gene: -
CDR3 protein: CASSLVLGTSGRAEYNEQFF; CDR3 DNA: TGTGCCAGCAGCTTAGTCCTCGGGACTAGCGGGAGGGCGGAGTACAATGAGCAGTTCTTC; clone size: few; V gene: TRBV7-3; J gene: TRBJ2-1; D gene: TRBD2
CDR3 protein: CASSPNPYEQYF; CDR3 DNA: TGCGCCAGCAGTCCTAATCCCTACGAGCAGTACTTC; clone size: many; V gene: TRBV10-2; J gene: TRBJ2-7; D gene: -
CDR3 protein: CATSDLPGKNTGELFF; CDR3 DNA: TGTGCCACCAGCGATCTCCCGGGGAAAAACACCGGGGAGCTGTTTTTT; clone size: -; V gene: TRBV24-1; J gene: TRBJ2-2; D gene: -
CDR3 protein: CSANPPTSGSFLETQYF; CDR3 DNA: -; clone size: few; V gene: TRBV20-1; J gene: TRBJ2-5; D gene: -